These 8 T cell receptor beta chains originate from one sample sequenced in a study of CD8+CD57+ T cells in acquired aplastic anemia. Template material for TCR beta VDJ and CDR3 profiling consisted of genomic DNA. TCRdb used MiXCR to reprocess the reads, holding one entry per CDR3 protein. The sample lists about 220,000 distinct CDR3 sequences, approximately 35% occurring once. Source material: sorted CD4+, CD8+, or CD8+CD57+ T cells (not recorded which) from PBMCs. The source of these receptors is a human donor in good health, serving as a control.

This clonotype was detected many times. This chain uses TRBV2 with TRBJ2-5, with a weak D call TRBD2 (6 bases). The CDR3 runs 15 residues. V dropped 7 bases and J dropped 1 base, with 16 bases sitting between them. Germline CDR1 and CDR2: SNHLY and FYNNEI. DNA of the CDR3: TGTGCCAGCAAGAAGCAAGGAGGGCCCCAAGAGACCCAGTACTTC. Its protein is CASKKQGGPQETQYF.

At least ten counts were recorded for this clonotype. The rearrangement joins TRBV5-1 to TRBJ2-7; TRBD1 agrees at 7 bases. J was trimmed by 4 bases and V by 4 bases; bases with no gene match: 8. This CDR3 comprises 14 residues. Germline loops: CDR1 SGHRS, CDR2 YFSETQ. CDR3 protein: CASSEGTDPYEQYF. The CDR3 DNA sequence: TGCGCCAGCAGCGAAGGGACAGACCCTTACGAGCAGTACTTC.

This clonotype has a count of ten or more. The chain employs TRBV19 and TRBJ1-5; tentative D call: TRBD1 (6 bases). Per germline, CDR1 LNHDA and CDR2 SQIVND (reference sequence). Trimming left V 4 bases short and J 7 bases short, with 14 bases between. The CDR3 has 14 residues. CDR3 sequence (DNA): TGTGCCAGTAGTACCCCAGGGGTCGGGCAGCCCCAGCATTTT. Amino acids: CASSTPGVGQPQHF. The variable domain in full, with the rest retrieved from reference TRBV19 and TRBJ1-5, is DGGITQSPKYLFRKEGQNVTLSCEQNLNHDAMYWYRQDPGQGLRLIYYSQIVNDFQKGDIAEGYSVSREKKESFPLTVTSAQKNPTAFYLCASSTPGVGQPQHFGDGTRLSIL.

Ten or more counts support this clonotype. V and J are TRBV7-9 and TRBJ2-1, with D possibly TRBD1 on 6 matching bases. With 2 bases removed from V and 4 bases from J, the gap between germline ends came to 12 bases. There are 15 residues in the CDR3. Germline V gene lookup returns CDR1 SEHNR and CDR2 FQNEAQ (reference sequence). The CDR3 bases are TGTGCCAGCAGCTTAACGGGACAAAATTACAATGAGCAGTTCTTC. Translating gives CASSLTGQNYNEQFF.

CDR3 bases: TGCAGCGTCCTAGCGGGGGGGGAGACCCAGTACTTC. It codes for CSVLAGGETQYF. This chain uses TRBV29-1 with TRBJ2-5, with 12 positions matching TRBD2. The ends lost 6 bases at V and 5 bases at J; junction bases unmatched: 1. The CDR3 consists of 12 residues. Germline V lookup: CDR1 SQVTM, CDR2 ANQGSEA.

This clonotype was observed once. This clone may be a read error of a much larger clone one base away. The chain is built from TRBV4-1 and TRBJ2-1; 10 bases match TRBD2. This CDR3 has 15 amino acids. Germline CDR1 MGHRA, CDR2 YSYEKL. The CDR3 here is CASSQGTSGYNEQLF. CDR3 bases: TGCGCCAGCAGCCAAGGGACTAGCGGTTACAATGAGCAGCTCTTC.

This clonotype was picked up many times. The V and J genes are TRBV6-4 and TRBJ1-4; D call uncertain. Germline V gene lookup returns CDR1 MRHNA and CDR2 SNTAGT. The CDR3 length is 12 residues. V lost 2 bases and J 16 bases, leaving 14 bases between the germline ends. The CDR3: CASSDNREGPFF. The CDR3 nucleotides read TGTGCCAGCAGTGACAATCGAGAGGGTCCGTTTTTT.

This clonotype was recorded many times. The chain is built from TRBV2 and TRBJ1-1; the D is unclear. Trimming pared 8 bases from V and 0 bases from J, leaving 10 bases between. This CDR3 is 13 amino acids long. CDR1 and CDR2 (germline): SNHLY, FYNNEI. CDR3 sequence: CASAFGVNTEAFF. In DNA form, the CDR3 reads TGTGCCAGCGCATTCGGGGTGAACACTGAAGCTTTCTTT.